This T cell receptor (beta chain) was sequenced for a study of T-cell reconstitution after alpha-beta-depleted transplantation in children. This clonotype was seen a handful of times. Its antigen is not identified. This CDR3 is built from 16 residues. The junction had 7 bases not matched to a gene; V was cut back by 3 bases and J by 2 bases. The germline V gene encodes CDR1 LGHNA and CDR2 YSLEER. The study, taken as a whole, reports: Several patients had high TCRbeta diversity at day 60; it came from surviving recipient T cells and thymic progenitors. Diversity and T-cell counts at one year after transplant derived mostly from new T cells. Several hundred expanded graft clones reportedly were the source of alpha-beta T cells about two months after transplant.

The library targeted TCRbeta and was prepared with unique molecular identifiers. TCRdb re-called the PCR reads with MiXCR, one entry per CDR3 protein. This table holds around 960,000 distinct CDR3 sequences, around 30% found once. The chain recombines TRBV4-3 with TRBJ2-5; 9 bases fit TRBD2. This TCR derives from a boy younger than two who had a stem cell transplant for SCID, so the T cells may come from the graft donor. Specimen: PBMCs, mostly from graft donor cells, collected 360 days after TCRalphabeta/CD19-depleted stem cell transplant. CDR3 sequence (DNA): TGCGCCAGCAGCCATGCCCTAGCGGGGACGCAAGAGACCCAGTACTTC. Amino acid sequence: CASSHALAGTQETQYF.